This T cell receptor beta chain was obtained from a study of blood T cell repertoires in COVID-19. In the study overall: Sites in the United States, Italy and Spain provided acute and convalescent COVID-19 samples. Sample material is recorded as cDNA or gDNA derived from T cells, B-cell-depleted T cells, or PBMCs.

V lost 3 bases, J lost 8 bases, and 10 bases lay in between. The germline V gene encodes CDR1 DFQATT and CDR2 SNEGSKA (reference sequence). This CDR3 has 11 residues. Methods used by the authors: Reference gene primer amplification gave estimated nucleated cell counts. Clones were read by immunoSEQ multiplex PCR, and TCRdb kept only the in-frame ones, dropping some. Clone size and V and J calls were adopted from that table, with D and trimming inferred from the DNA. In the table there are about 100,000 clones, just over 85% of which are singletons. Sequencing was done on a sample of peripheral blood. The sequence derives from a human donor in a cohort sampled during active COVID-19. V gene TRBV20-1 combines with J gene TRBJ1-2; tentative D call: TRBD1 (6 bases). CDR3 bases: TGCAGTGCTAGCCACAGGGAGGGCTACACCTTC. Translation: CSASHREGYTF.